The rows below give T cell receptor beta chains drawn from one sample of a study of shared clonotypes between healthy human individuals. Method: immunoSEQ multiplex PCR; TCRdb's copy keeps in-frame clones and lacks some. The sample shows around 2,000,000 clones, roughly 94% of them seen only once. Sequenced input: naive CD4+ T cells sorted from blood. These receptors all come from a man between 18 and 35 years old in good health. Each CDR3 is given with its conserved first and last residue. The order of the fields is clone size, J gene, D gene, V gene, CDR3 protein, CDR3 DNA. D genes are given only for firm matches. Clone size is stated in some rows and not others, as once, few, many or a class when expanded.

>NA|TRBJ1-6|TRBD1|TRBV2
CASSGTGNYNSPLHF
TGTGCCAGCAGTGGGACAGGAAACTATAATTCACCCCTCCACTTT
>NA|TRBJ2-1|TRBD2|TRBV4-3
CASSLSPGLAGAYNEQFF
TGCGCCAGCAGCCTAAGTCCGGGACTAGCGGGAGCATACAATGAGCAGTTCTTC
>once|TRBJ2-3|TRBD1|TRBV28
CASRTGGAMGTDTQYF
TGTGCCAGCAGGACAGGGGGCGCGATGGGTACAGATACGCAGTATTTT
>NA|TRBJ2-7|NA|TRBV20-1
CSASGSYEQYF
TGCAGTGCTAGTGGGAGCTACGAGCAGTACTTC
>NA|TRBJ1-3|NA|TRBV5-4
CASSSDGNRSGNTIYF
TGTGCCAGCAGCTCGGACGGAAACCGCTCTGGAAACACCATATATTTT
>NA|TRBJ1-3|TRBD1|TRBV18
CASSPLSGGGLPNTIYF
TGTGCCAGCTCACCACTTTCAGGGGGCGGTCTTCCAAACACCATATATTTT
>NA|TRBJ1-6|TRBD1|TRBV2
CASSDRTGNSPLHF
TGTGCCAGCAGTGACCGGACAGGGAATTCACCCCTCCACTTT
>NA|TRBJ1-1|TRBD1|TRBV5-1
CASSVGQGEAFF
TGCGCCAGCAGCGTTGGACAGGGTGAAGCTTTCTTT
>NA|TRBJ2-2|NA|TRBV7-9
CASSRTVTGELFF
TGTGCCAGCAGCAGGACAGTCACCGGGGAGCTGTTTTTT
>NA|TRBJ2-5|NA|TRBV6-5
CASSYRGTGGKTQYF
TGTGCCAGCAGTTACCGAGGGACCGGAGGAAAGACCCAGTACTTC
>NA|TRBJ1-1|NA|TRBV27
CASSSRERGTEAFF
TGTGCCAGCAGTTCGAGAGAACGGGGGACTGAAGCTTTCTTT
>few|TRBJ2-2|TRBD1|TRBV6-5
CASSYSGGANTGELFF
TGTGCCAGCAGTTACTCAGGGGGCGCGAACACCGGGGAGCTGTTTTTT
>once|TRBJ1-2|TRBD1|TRBV11-2
CASSKPPGQGLNYGYTF
TGTGCCAGCAGCAAGCCCCCGGGACAGGGCCTTAACTATGGCTACACCTTC
>NA|TRBJ1-2|NA|TRBV2
CACWNEGAFGYTF
TGTGCCTGCTGGAACGAGGGCGCTTTTGGCTACACCTTC
>NA|TRBJ2-1|NA|TRBV18
CASSPGNEQFF
TGTGCCAGCTCACCGGGGAATGAGCAGTTCTTC
>NA|TRBJ1-5|TRBD1|TRBV10-2
CASSDGQVGRQPQHF
TGCGCCAGCAGTGACGGACAGGTCGGACGTCAGCCCCAGCATTTT
>NA|TRBJ2-7|NA|TRBV7-9
CASSLGQPGASYEQYF
TGTGCCAGCAGCTTAGGGCAGCCGGGAGCTTCCTACGAGCAGTACTTC
>NA|TRBJ2-5|NA|TRBV5-1
CASSSAGAQETQYF
TGCGCCAGCAGCTCGGCCGGGGCCCAAGAGACCCAGTACTTC
>NA|TRBJ1-5|NA|TRBV10-3
CAIGGEGDLGPQHF
TGTGCCATCGGGGGGGAAGGGGACCTAGGGCCCCAGCATTTT
>NA|TRBJ1-1|NA|TRBV25-1
CASSGLLPPEAFF
TGTGCCAGCAGTGGACTCCTCCCGCCTGAAGCTTTCTTT
>NA|TRBJ2-5|NA|TRBV7-2
CASSSQRGGKETQYF
TGTGCCAGCAGCTCCCAGAGGGGCGGCAAAGAGACCCAGTACTTC
>NA|TRBJ2-1|NA|TRBV30
CAWSERVTDEQFF
TGTGCCTGGAGTGAGAGGGTGACAGATGAGCAGTTCTTC
>NA|TRBJ1-2|NA|TRBV4-3
CASSQEGGGTSPLYGYTF
TGCGCCAGCAGCCAAGAAGGGGGTGGGACCAGTCCTCTCTATGGCTACACCTTC
>NA|TRBJ2-7|TRBD2|TRBV6-1
CASSGPSGRDSYEQYF
TGTGCCAGCAGTGGTCCAAGCGGGAGGGACTCCTACGAGCAGTACTTC
>NA|TRBJ2-1|TRBD2|TRBV5-1
CASSDRLAGWDSYNEQFF
TGCGCCAGCAGCGACCGACTAGCGGGCTGGGACTCCTACAATGAGCAGTTCTTC
>NA|TRBJ1-4|NA|TRBV5-1
CASSVQGPNEKLFF
TGCGCCAGCAGCGTACAGGGTCCTAATGAAAAACTGTTTTTT
>NA|TRBJ1-1|NA|TRBV4-1
CASSQEKDGEGLNTEAFF
TGCGCCAGCAGCCAAGAAAAAGACGGCGAGGGGCTGAACACTGAAGCTTTCTTT
>NA|TRBJ1-4|NA|TRBV6-6
CASSYGEKLFF
TGTGCCAGCAGTTACGGGGAAAAACTGTTTTTT
>NA|TRBJ2-5|NA|TRBV7-9
CASSLRRDQETQYF
TGTGCCAGCAGCTTGCGACGCGATCAAGAGACCCAGTACTTC
>NA|TRBJ1-2|NA|TRBV2
CASSFTTPRNYGYTF
TGTGCCAGCAGTTTTACAACCCCTAGAAACTATGGCTACACCTTC
>NA|TRBJ2-5|NA|TRBV5-1
CASSPGVGSETQYF
TGCGCCAGCAGCCCGGGGGTCGGATCAGAGACCCAGTACTTC
>NA|TRBJ1-1|NA|TRBV6-5
CASSYSAGNTEAFF
TGTGCCAGCAGTTACTCTGCGGGGAACACTGAAGCTTTCTTT
>NA|TRBJ2-5|NA|TRBV4-1
CASSHPTLASGFQETQYF
TGCGCCAGCAGCCATCCCACTCTCGCAAGCGGTTTCCAAGAGACCCAGTACTTC
>once|TRBJ2-2|TRBD1|TRBV5-1
CASSFNQGDTAGELFF
TGCGCCAGCAGCTTCAATCAGGGGGATACAGCCGGGGAGCTGTTTTTT
>NA|TRBJ1-6|TRBD1|TRBV27
CASSSIDREVAPLHF
TGTGCCAGCAGTTCAATAGACAGGGAGGTCGCACCCCTCCACTTT
>NA|TRBJ2-4|NA|TRBV2
CASSGQAKNIQYF
TGTGCCAGCAGTGGACAGGCCAAAAACATTCAGTACTTC
>NA|TRBJ2-7|TRBD2|TRBV5-1
CASSPGTSGVSSYEQYF
TGCGCCAGCAGCCCAGGGACTAGCGGGGTTAGCTCCTACGAGCAGTACTTC
>NA|TRBJ2-1|NA|TRBV2
CASTLVDEQFF
TGTGCCAGCACTTTGGTCGATGAGCAGTTCTTC
>NA|TRBJ2-7|NA|TRBV6-5
CASNMRGGWGEQYF
TGTGCCAGCAACATGAGGGGCGGCTGGGGAGAGCAGTACTTC
>NA|TRBJ1-6|TRBD1|TRBV5-1
CASSLGLPGQGGTPLHF
TGCGCCAGCAGCTTGGGCTTACCGGGACAGGGAGGGACACCCCTCCACTTT